The clone carrying this T cell receptor beta chain was observed a single time. Its antigen is currently unknown. The treatment: approximately 9-day PBMC culture with coronavirus spike peptide pools or control peptides (ViraFEST assay). The sample is drawn from a study of vaccination and CD4 T cells after COVID-19. CD4+ T cells that had been cultured provided DNA sequenced with the Oncomine TCR Beta short-read assay. A single record per CDR3 protein comes from TCRdb applying MiXCR to the PCR reads. The sample shows 16,000 or so distinct CDR3 sequences, over 45% of them seen only once. The junction had 8 bases not matched to a gene; V was cut back by 3 bases and J by 8 bases. In germline, CDR1 is DFQATT, CDR2 SNEGSKA (reference sequence). CDR3 size: 14 residues.

The sequence came from a human donor who had recovered from COVID-19. Sequenced material: CD4+ T cells from blood, cultured in vitro. The chain combines TRBV20-1 with TRBJ2-1; 9 positions match TRBD2. The CDR3 protein is CSARTGTSIDEQFF. The CDR3 DNA reads as TGCAGTGCTAGGACGGGGACTAGCATAGATGAGCAGTTCTTC.